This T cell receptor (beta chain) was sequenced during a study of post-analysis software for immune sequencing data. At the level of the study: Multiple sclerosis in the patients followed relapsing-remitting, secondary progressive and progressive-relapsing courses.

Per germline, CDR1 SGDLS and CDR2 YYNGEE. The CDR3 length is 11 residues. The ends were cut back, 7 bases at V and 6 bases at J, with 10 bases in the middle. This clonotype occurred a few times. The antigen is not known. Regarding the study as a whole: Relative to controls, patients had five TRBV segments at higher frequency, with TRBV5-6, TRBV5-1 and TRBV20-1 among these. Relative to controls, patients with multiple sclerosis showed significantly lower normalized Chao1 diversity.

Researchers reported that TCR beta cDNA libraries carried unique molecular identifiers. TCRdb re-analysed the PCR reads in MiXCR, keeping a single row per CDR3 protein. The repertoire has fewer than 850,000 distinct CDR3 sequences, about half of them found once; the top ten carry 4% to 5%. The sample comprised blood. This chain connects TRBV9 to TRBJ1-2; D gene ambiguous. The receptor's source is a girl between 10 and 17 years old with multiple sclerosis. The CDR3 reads CASAAANGYTF. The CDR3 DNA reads TGTGCCAGCGCGGCAGCAAATGGCTACACCTTC.